This TCR beta chain was captured by sequencing in a study of cytomegalovirus exposure and HLA in healthy donors. The PCR ran on 60 Vbeta and 13 Jbeta primers. Profiling relied on immunoSEQ multiplex PCR, and the TCRdb table lists in-frame clones only, not all of them. The table records 100,000 or so clones, roughly three fifths of them present only once. As concerns this clone: The junction differs from germline at one of its ends, possibly a read error.

Germline CDR1 and CDR2: GTSNPN and SVGIG (reference sequence). This CDR3 contains 13 residues. The chain recombines TRBV30 with TRBJ1-4, with TRBD1 matching 9 bases. The origin of this receptor is a human donor in good health. Specimen: PBMCs. The CDR3 reads CVWGQGVSEKLFF. Written as DNA, the CDR3 is TGTGTCTGGGGACAGGGAGTGTCTGAAAAACTGTTTTTT.